This T cell receptor (beta chain) is from a study of shared clonotypes between healthy human individuals. The CDR3 loop spans 15 amino acids. V lost 0 bases to trimming and J lost 0 bases, with 8 bases between them. Germline V gene lookup returns CDR1 LNHDA and CDR2 SQIVND (reference sequence). Study-level results: Relative to their counterparts shared across all four donors, non-shared clonotypes exhibited diminished generation probabilities.

Naive CD8 populations comprised CD45RO-negative cells positively selected for CCR7, excluding terminally differentiated effector memory CD45RA+ cells. None of the donors, who were healthy HIV-negative adults, had recently had acute infections or vaccinations. The donors were all Caucasian adults (living in Nashville, Tennessee). TCRdb keeps only in-frame clones here, not all; method: immunoSEQ multiplex PCR. Among approximately 590,000 clones listed, about 95% were seen once. This clone came up once. Its antigen remains unidentified. Sequencing used naive CD8+ T cells sorted from blood. The rearrangement links TRBV19 to TRBJ1-1, with a possible D match to TRBD1 (6 bases). This receptor was identified in a woman aged 30 to 39 in good health. CDR3 DNA: TGTGCCAGTAGTATAGAAACAGGGTTGAACACTGAAGCTTTCTTT. Protein: CASSIETGLNTEAFF.